The subject of this entry is one TCR beta chain. This sample is part of a study of blood T cell repertoires in COVID-19. Study in general: Researchers got acute and convalescent COVID-19 samples from the United States, Italy and Spain.

How the authors handled the data: The assay estimated nucleated cells by amplifying reference gene primers. Here immunoSEQ multiplex PCR was the method, and the copy in TCRdb shows in-frame clones only, minus some. V and J calls and clone size come straight from that table; D and trimming were deduced from the DNA. The sample yields 130,000 to 150,000 clones, roughly four fifths seen once. With 7 bases clipped from V and 9 bases from J, the junction kept 10 bases outside the gene matches. The germline gives CDR1 SNHLY, CDR2 FYNNEI. CDR3 length: 15 residues. The V call is TRBV2, the J call TRBJ1-6; 9 bases are shared with TRBD1. The receptor's source is a human donor in a cohort sampled during active COVID-19. Sequenced sample: peripheral blood. CDR3 DNA: TGTGCCAGCAAAGCCCCCGGGACAGGGCCTTCACCCCTCCACTTT. Translated, it gives CASKAPGTGPSPLHF. The whole variable domain, remainder taken from reference TRBV2 and TRBJ1-6, is EPEVTQTPSHQVTQMGQEVILRCVPISNHLYFYWYRQILGQKVEFLVSFYNNEISEKSEIFDDQFSVERPDGSNFTLKIRSTKLEDSAMYFCASKAPGTGPSPLHFGNGTRLTVT.